These 24 T cell receptor beta chains share one sample of origin, sequenced in a study of T cell changes during pregnancy in multiple sclerosis. TCRdb's table, derived via immunoSEQ multiplex PCR, lists solely in-frame clones and lacks some. This sample has under 85,000 clones; around 90% occur once, and the top ten carry over 7.5%. Sequenced here: peripheral blood, sampled after pregnancy. Receptor source: a female donor in good health, enrolled as a control in a pregnancy study.

The chain combines TRBV28 with TRBJ2-5; weak D call: TRBD1 (6 bases). V was clipped by 10 bases and J by 9 bases, with 24 bases between them. Germline-derived CDR1 and CDR2 are MDHEN and SYDVKM. The CDR3 runs to 14 residues. This chain's CDR3 is CATQPRGGLAPQYF. The CDR3 nucleotides read TGTGCCACTCAGCCCAGGGGCGGACTGGCGCCCCAGTACTTC.

This clone was observed once. The chain combines TRBV2 with TRBJ2-2; a weak D match, TRBD2 (5 bases). Germline loops: CDR1 SNHLY, CDR2 FYNNEI. V gave up 6 bases and J gave up 4 bases, with 9 bases separating them. This CDR3 spans 13 amino acids. The CDR3: CASRTGITGELFF. The CDR3 bases are TGTGCCAGCAGGACGGGGATCACCGGGGAGCTGTTTTTT.

In its sample, this clone was seen once. This rearrangement joins TRBV2 to TRBJ2-5, with TRBD2 matching 10 bases. This CDR3 is 14 amino acids long. The germline gives CDR1 SNHLY, CDR2 FYNNEI. V was clipped by 2 bases and J by 7 bases; unmatched bases: 4. The CDR3: CASSETSGVGTQYF. In DNA, the CDR3 is TGTGCCAGCAGTGAAACTAGCGGGGTGGGGACCCAGTACTTC. Looking up the rest from reference TRBV2 and TRBJ2-5 gives the full variable domain: EPEVTQTPSHQVTQMGQEVILRCVPISNHLYFYWYRQILGQKVEFLVSFYNNEISEKSEIFDDQFSVERPDGSNFTLKIRSTKLEDSAMYFCASSETSGVGTQYFGPGTRLLVL.

The genes are TRBV18 and TRBJ2-2; 7 bases fit TRBD1. The CDR3 length is 18 residues. The V gene's germline CDR1 is KGHSH and CDR2 LQKENI. Germline trimming cut 1 base from V and 0 bases from J; bases unmatched to any gene: 8. CDR3 protein: CASSPQPGGSANTGELFF. Written as DNA, the CDR3 is TGTGCCAGCTCACCACAACCAGGGGGAAGCGCGAACACCGGGGAGCTGTTTTTT. The variable domain in full, with the rest retrieved from reference TRBV18 and TRBJ2-2, is NAGVMQNPRHLVRRRGQEARLRCSPMKGHSHVYWYRQLPEEGLKFMVYLQKENIIDESGMPKERFSAEFPKEGPSILRIQQVVRGDSAAYFCASSPQPGGSANTGELFFGEGSRLTVL.

This rearrangement joins TRBV2 to TRBJ2-3; 8 bases match TRBD2. Germline CDR1 SNHLY, CDR2 FYNNEI. The CDR3 covers 16 residues. V shed 3 bases, J shed 3 bases, and the junction held 8 bases outside the gene matches. CDR3 region: CASSEVGGGRTDTQYF. CDR3 in DNA: TGTGCCAGCAGTGAGGTCGGGGGGGGAAGGACAGATACGCAGTATTTT.

This sequence joins TRBV30 and TRBJ2-1; 14 positions agree with TRBD2. This CDR3 is built from 16 residues. The V segment lost 3 bases and the J segment 3 bases; nucleotides outside the gene matches: 4. Per the germline V gene, CDR1 is GTSNPN and CDR2 is SVGIG (reference sequence). CDR3: CAWRGGLAGGYNEQFF. CDR3 in DNA: TGTGCCTGGAGGGGCGGACTAGCGGGGGGCTACAATGAGCAGTTCTTC.

The J gene is TRBJ1-2, the V gene TRBV6-5, with D tentatively TRBD1 (5 bases). The CDR3 spans 14 residues. V was shortened by 6 bases and J by 0 bases, with 11 bases between the two germline ends. Per germline, CDR1 MNHEY and CDR2 SVGAGI. In DNA, the CDR3 is TGTGCCAGCAGCCGGTTGGGGCCTAACTATGGCTACACCTTC. This translates into CASSRLGPNYGYTF.

The rearrangement links TRBV6-1 to TRBJ2-3, with D possibly TRBD2 on 5 matching bases. The CDR3 is 14 amino acids. Germline-derived CDR1 and CDR2 are MNHNS and SASEGT. With 2 bases removed from V and 5 bases from J, the gap between germline ends came to 11 bases. Here the CDR3 DNA reads TGTGCCAGCAGTGAATGGGGTGGAGGAGATACGCAGTATTTT. This sequence encodes CASSEWGGGDTQYF.

This chain links TRBV4-3 with TRBJ1-6, with TRBD1 identical over 7 bases. Germline V lookup: CDR1 LGHNA, CDR2 YSLEER. J lost 14 bases, V lost 4 bases, and 26 bases had no gene match. The CDR3 runs 19 residues. CDR3 nucleotide sequence: TGCGCCAGCAGCCCTCTACGACAGGGATACGGGGCGTACGATGTAACCCTCCACTTT. It specifies CASSPLRQGYGAYDVTLHF.

This clone occurred once. The rearrangement joins TRBV11-2 to TRBJ2-7; no clear D gene. The CDR3 covers 14 residues. Germline V CDR1 and CDR2: SGHAT, FQNNGV. The V gene lost 1 base and the J gene lost 8 bases, with 15 bases spanning the gap. CDR3 amino acids: CASSLARGDFQQYF. In nucleotides, the CDR3 is TGTGCCAGCAGCTTAGCCCGCGGTGATTTCCAGCAGTACTTC.

The count of this clone is one. The rearrangement uses TRBV9 and TRBJ2-1; D might be TRBD2 (6 bases). The CDR3 covers 14 residues. Germline V gives CDR1 SGDLS, CDR2 YYNGEE. Trimming cost V 0 bases and J 6 bases, with 10 bases left between them. The CDR3 is CASSVAGAGNEQFF. In nucleotides, the CDR3 is TGTGCCAGCAGCGTAGCGGGAGCGGGCAATGAGCAGTTCTTC.

The V call is TRBV5-4, the J call TRBJ2-7, with 9 bases aligning to TRBD2. The J segment lost 2 bases and the V segment lost 1 base, leaving 10 bases of the junction unmatched. The CDR3 contains 17 residues. Germline V gene lookup returns CDR1 SGHNT and CDR2 YYREEE (reference sequence). CDR3 amino acids: CASSLSRGLAFTYEQYF. Written as DNA, the CDR3 is TGTGCCAGCAGCTTGTCCCGGGGACTAGCCTTTACCTACGAGCAGTACTTC.

The chain combines TRBV4-2 with TRBJ2-6; D gene uncertain. Germline V CDR1 and CDR2: LGHNA, YNFKEQ. Trimming removed 0 bases from V and 2 bases from J, with 14 bases in between. The CDR3 runs 18 residues. As DNA, the CDR3 is TGTGCCAGCAGCCAAGAGTCGTCGTCTACGGCTGGGGCCAACGTCCTGACTTTC. This encodes CASSQESSSTAGANVLTF.

This clone was detected only a few times. The chain employs TRBV29-1 and TRBJ1-5, with no clear D. Germline values: CDR1 SQVTM, CDR2 ANQGSEA. V was trimmed by 4 bases and J by 0 bases, leaving 7 bases between them. This CDR3 region has 13 residues. CDR3 amino acids: CSVVGDSNQPQHF. CDR3 in DNA: TGCAGCGTTGTCGGGGATAGCAATCAGCCCCAGCATTTT. Full variable domain (rest looked up from reference TRBV29-1 and TRBJ1-5): SAVISQKPSRDICQRGTSLTIQCQVDSQVTMMFWYRQQPGQSLTLIATANQGSEATYESGFVIDKFPISRPNLTFSTLTVSNMSPEDSSIYLCSVVGDSNQPQHFGDGTRLSIL.

The chain links TRBV7-9 to TRBJ1-4, with unresolved D. Trimming took off 5 bases at V and 4 bases at J, with 14 bases between the two ends. CDR1 and CDR2 from the germline V gene are SEHNR and FQNEAQ (reference sequence). The CDR3 is 15 residues long. The CDR3 nucleotides are TGTGCCAGCAGCCCTCTAACCGCGATTAATGAAAAACTGTTTTTT. Its translation: CASSPLTAINEKLFF.

The chain employs TRBV27 and TRBJ2-2; 8 nucleotides agree with TRBD2. The trim removed 8 bases at V and 6 bases at J, leaving 2 bases unmatched. The CDR3 has 12 amino acids. CDR1 and CDR2 (germline): MNHEY, SMNVEV (reference sequence). The CDR3 protein is CASAGGAGELFF. The CDR3 DNA follows: TGTGCCAGCGCCGGGGGGGCCGGGGAGCTGTTTTTT.

The gene calls are TRBV18 and TRBJ1-2; no firm D call. The V end was cut by 1 base, the J end by 0 bases, with 12 bases between. Germline V gene data show CDR1 as KGHSH and CDR2 as LQKENI. CDR3 length: 16 amino acids. This chain's CDR3 is CASSPLLAQANYGYTF. The CDR3 DNA is TGTGCCAGCTCACCACTCTTGGCACAAGCTAACTATGGCTACACCTTC.

This sequence joins TRBV2 and TRBJ2-6, with D possibly matching TRBD2 (6 bases). Germline V lookup: CDR1 SNHLY, CDR2 FYNNEI. V was cut by 3 bases and J by 2 bases, with 8 bases left in between. The CDR3 is 15 residues long. The CDR3 region has the DNA TGTGCCAGCAGTGAGTGGGAGGCTGGGGCCAACGTCCTGACTTTC. Translating it yields CASSEWEAGANVLTF. The full variable domain, its missing parts supplied by reference TRBV2 and TRBJ2-6, is EPEVTQTPSHQVTQMGQEVILRCVPISNHLYFYWYRQILGQKVEFLVSFYNNEISEKSEIFDDQFSVERPDGSNFTLKIRSTKLEDSAMYFCASSEWEAGANVLTFGAGSRLTVL.

Written as DNA, the CDR3 is TGTGCCAGCAGTGTCGGCAGGGCAAACACTGAAGCTTTCTTT. This codes for CASSVGRANTEAFF. The gene calls are TRBV6-1 and TRBJ1-1, with D possibly matching TRBD1 (5 bases). The germline V gene encodes CDR1 MNHNS and CDR2 SASEGT. Trimming shortened V by 4 bases and J by 2 bases, and 11 bases separated the two germline ends. The CDR3 covers 14 residues.

The V call is TRBV9, the J call TRBJ2-7, with D tentatively TRBD2 (6 bases). Trimming removed 4 bases from V and 6 bases from J, with 17 bases in between. Germline CDR1 SGDLS, CDR2 YYNGEE. This CDR3 contains 14 residues. CDR3: CASSPWDSRGEQYF. In nucleotides, the CDR3 is TGTGCCAGCAGCCCCTGGGACTCGAGGGGCGAGCAGTACTTC. The complete variable domain, with remaining parts taken from reference TRBV9 and TRBJ2-7, reads DSGVTQTPKHLITATGQRVTLRCSPRSGDLSVYWYQQSLDQGLQFLIQYYNGEERAKGNILERFSAQQFPDLHSELNLSSLELGDSALYFCASSPWDSRGEQYFGPGTRLTVT.

The chain uses TRBV4-2 and TRBJ2-7, with 8 positions matching TRBD1. The CDR3 contains 18 residues. V trimming: 0 bases; J trimming: 7 bases; junction bases outside the gene matches: 17. The germline V gene encodes CDR1 LGHNA and CDR2 YNFKEQ. This CDR3 reads CASSQDMDRVLSGGEQYF. For the CDR3, the DNA is TGTGCCAGCAGCCAAGATATGGACAGGGTCTTATCCGGGGGAGAGCAGTACTTC.

V and J are TRBV19 and TRBJ1-2, with 10 bases lining up with TRBD1. Per the germline V gene, CDR1 is LNHDA and CDR2 is SQIVND (reference sequence). This CDR3 comprises 15 residues. V was clipped by 5 bases and J by 4 bases; unmatched bases: 7. CDR3 DNA sequence: TGTGCCAGTAGTGTCGCGGGACAGGGGATCTATGGCTACACCTTC. Protein: CASSVAGQGIYGYTF.

The V call is TRBV5-1, the J call TRBJ2-5; no definite D call. Germline CDR1 SGHRS, CDR2 YFSETQ. This CDR3 contains 12 residues. Trimming took 1 base from V and 9 from J, leaving 10 bases between them. CDR3 sequence reads: CASSLPVGAQYF. CDR3 nucleotide sequence: TGCGCCAGCAGCTTGCCCGTTGGAGCCCAGTACTTC.

V and J are TRBV11-2 and TRBJ2-5; 11 nucleotides line up with TRBD2. V dropped 5 bases and J dropped 2; count of bases not matched to a gene: 10. The germline V gene has CDR1 SGHAT and CDR2 FQNNGV. The CDR3 has 17 residues. CDR3 protein: CASSPGSSGGFQETQYF. In DNA, the CDR3 is TGTGCCAGCAGCCCGGGGTCTAGCGGGGGGTTTCAAGAGACCCAGTACTTC.